The sequence of this TCR beta chain was determined in a study of CD8+ T cells in alopecia areata. Study-level background: Severity scoring for treated patients was based on the percentage of affected scalp area. Notes on the study in general: In scalp and blood during tofacitinib, many expanded lesional clones persisted.

Treatment denoted: oral pan-JAK inhibitor, 5-10 mg twice daily. Collected material from alopecia areata patients comprised lesional scalp punch biopsies and peripheral blood. Isolated RNA was reverse transcribed into cDNA used as the sequencing template. Profiling relied on immunoSEQ multiplex PCR, and the TCRdb table lists in-frame clones only, not all of them. This repertoire shows 150,000 to 200,000 clones, 64% found once; its top ten account for approximately 1.3%. As for this clone: The antigen is unknown.

The clonotype originates from a human donor with alopecia areata. The source was CD4+ T cells sorted from blood, collected between weeks 47 and 50, from a patient treated with tofacitinib.

This CDR3 reads CASSLISGGTADTQYF. CDR3 DNA: TGTGCCAGCAGTTTGATTAGCGGGGGGACAGCAGATACGCAGTATTTT. The gene calls are TRBV27 and TRBJ2-3; 10 positions match TRBD2. V shed 3 bases, J shed 4 bases, and the junction held 7 bases outside the gene matches. Looked up from germline, CDR1 is MNHEY and CDR2 is SMNVEV (reference sequence). The CDR3 runs 16 residues.